The 26 T cell receptor beta chains given below trace back to one sample, sequenced in a study of blood T cell repertoires in COVID-19. Only in-frame clones appear in the TCRdb table, and some are missing; sequencing was by immunoSEQ multiplex PCR. The sample includes over 250,000 clones, about 80% of them seen just once. The sequenced material came from peripheral blood. The receptors were gathered from a woman between 50 and 59 years old who had recovered from COVID-19.

Regarding this clone: Other DNA sequences in the sample encode the same CDR3. The chain couples TRBV25-1 to TRBJ1-2; D gene ambiguous. V shed 3 bases and J shed 5 bases, with 7 bases lying between them. CDR1 is MGHDK and CDR2 is SYGVNS in the germline V gene. This CDR3 is built from 12 residues. The CDR3: CASSDPGYGYTF. The CDR3 DNA sequence: TGTGCCAGCAGTGATCCGGGGTATGGCTACACCTTC.

This clone has only a few counts. This sequence joins TRBV4-2 and TRBJ1-2; D is ambiguous. Looked up from germline, CDR1 is LGHNA and CDR2 is YNFKEQ. CDR3 length equals 15 residues. V lost 1 base, J lost 0 bases, and 9 bases lay in between. This CDR3 reads CASSQGPGTNYGYTF. The CDR3 DNA follows: TGTGCCAGCAGCCAAGGTCCGGGGACTAACTATGGCTACACCTTC.

The gene calls are TRBV15 and TRBJ1-3; D possibly corresponds to TRBD1 (5 bases). The CDR3 covers 15 residues. CDR1 and CDR2 (germline): LNHNV, YYDKDF (reference sequence). V gave up 6 bases and J gave up 0 bases, with 12 bases separating them. The DNA of the CDR3 is TGTGCCACCAGAGTAGACAGAGTCTCTGGAAACACCATATATTTT. This gives the protein CATRVDRVSGNTIYF.

The rearrangement links TRBV7-9 to TRBJ1-1; D gene uncertain. The V end was cut by 6 bases, the J end by 6 bases, with 8 bases between. The CDR3 totals 11 residues. CDR1 and CDR2 (germline): SEHNR, FQNEAQ (reference sequence). The CDR3 nucleotides read TGTGCCAGCAGGCGGGTGGCTGAAGCTTTCTTT. Its protein product is CASRRVAEAFF.

J is TRBJ2-1 and V is TRBV4-3, with D possibly matching TRBD1 (6 bases). V lost 6 bases to trimming and J lost 7 bases, with 10 bases between them. CDR1 and CDR2 from the germline V gene are LGHNA and YSLEER. This CDR3 is 12 amino acids long. CDR3 loop: CASRGGFNEQFF. The CDR3 DNA sequence: TGCGCCAGCAGAGGGGGATTTAATGAGCAGTTCTTC.

V usage is TRBV5-6 and J usage is TRBJ2-1, with 12 bases matching TRBD2. V was pared by 5 bases and J by 6 bases, with 9 bases of the junction left unmatched. Per germline, CDR1 SGHDT and CDR2 YYEEEE. This CDR3 contains 16 residues. CDR3 DNA sequence: TGTGCCAGCAGGCCTAGACTAGCGGGAGTTAGCAATGAGCAGTTCTTC. Its translation is CASRPRLAGVSNEQFF.

The CDR3 region is CASSPPGRTEAFF. The CDR3 bases are TGTGCCAGCAGCCCACCGGGGAGGACTGAAGCTTTCTTT. The rearrangement uses TRBV5-4 and TRBJ1-1; D uncertain. The CDR3 is 13 amino acids. Germline assignment: CDR1 SGHNT and CDR2 YYREEE (reference sequence). Deletions cut 4 bases from V and 5 bases from J, with 12 bases between.

Written as DNA, the CDR3 is TGTGCCACTAGCGGGAGGGATTCTCTCTCCTACGAGCAGTACTTC. It is translated as CATSGRDSLSYEQYF. The chain couples TRBV2 to TRBJ2-7; 12 bases fit TRBD2. The CDR3 is made up of 15 amino acids. Trimming took 10 bases from V and 0 from J; bases not matched to a gene: 7. CDR1 and CDR2 (germline): SNHLY, FYNNEI.

The chain is built from TRBV4-3 and TRBJ2-2; TRBD1 might be the D (5 bases). The germline V gene encodes CDR1 LGHNA and CDR2 YSLEER. Deletions cut 0 bases from V and 6 bases from J, with 8 bases between. This CDR3 region has 14 residues. This CDR3 reads CASSQEVRAGELFF. CDR3 in DNA: TGCGCCAGCAGCCAAGAAGTCAGGGCCGGGGAGCTGTTTTTT.

This chain connects TRBV4-3 to TRBJ2-7; TRBD2 matches 8 bases. CDR3 length: 15 residues. Germline lookup yields CDR1 LGHNA and CDR2 YSLEER. Unmatched junction bases numbered 4, after V lost 3 bases and J lost 0 bases. CDR3 in DNA: TGCGCCAGCAGCCACGGAACTAGCGGCTCCTACGAGCAGTACTTC. Translating it yields CASSHGTSGSYEQYF.

This chain connects TRBV30 to TRBJ2-7; 7 bases match TRBD1. Germline trimming cut 1 base from V and 2 bases from J; bases unmatched to any gene: 8. Germline-derived CDR1 and CDR2 are GTSNPN and SVGIG (reference sequence). The CDR3 is 15 residues long. CDR3 residues: CAWSEARDRTYEQYF. The CDR3 DNA sequence: TGTGCCTGGAGTGAGGCTCGGGACAGAACCTACGAGCAGTACTTC.

At least ten counts were recorded for this clone. The chain joins TRBV3-1 (or the pseudogene TRBV3-2) to TRBJ1-1; 8 bases fit TRBD1. The trim removed 4 bases at V and 10 bases at J, leaving 11 bases unmatched. Germline lookup yields CDR1 LGHDT and CDR2 YNNKEL (reference sequence). This CDR3 region has 14 residues. The CDR3 nucleotides are TGTGCCAGCAGCCGGGCGGGCAGGGGGCTTGGAGCTTTCTTT. This encodes CASSRAGRGLGAFF.

The rearrangement links TRBV18 to TRBJ2-7; 11 positions match TRBD2. The V segment lost 0 bases and the J segment 5 bases; nucleotides outside the gene matches: 6. Per the germline V gene, CDR1 is KGHSH and CDR2 is LQKENI. The CDR3 extends over 16 amino acids. The CDR3 nucleotides are TGTGCCAGCTCACCACCGGTAGCGGGAGGGCCACACGAGCAGTACTTC. This translates into CASSPPVAGGPHEQYF. Supplemented by reference TRBV18 and TRBJ2-7, the full variable domain reads NAGVMQNPRHLVRRRGQEARLRCSPMKGHSHVYWYRQLPEEGLKFMVYLQKENIIDESGMPKERFSAEFPKEGPSILRIQQVVRGDSAAYFCASSPPVAGGPHEQYFGPGTRLTVT.

This sequence joins TRBV25-1 and TRBJ2-2, with TRBD1 matching 9 bases. The CDR3 consists of 18 residues. CDR1 and CDR2 from the germline V gene are MGHDK and SYGVNS. With V trimmed by 2 bases and J by 4 bases, 11 bases remained unmatched. In nucleotides, the CDR3 is TGTGCCAGCAGTGAAGGATTATGGGACAGGGTGGGCACCGGGGAGCTGTTTTTT. Protein sequence: CASSEGLWDRVGTGELFF.

This chain uses TRBV5-1 with TRBJ2-7, with 14 bases fitting TRBD2. Germline values: CDR1 SGHRS, CDR2 YFSETQ. CDR3 size: 16 residues. J was trimmed by 7 bases and V by 0 bases; bases with no gene match: 6. CDR3 residues: CASSLEGLAGVDEQYF. The CDR3, as DNA: TGCGCCAGCAGCTTGGAGGGACTAGCGGGAGTCGATGAGCAGTACTTC.

The chain has TRBV28 and TRBJ2-3; 14 bases are a match to TRBD2. From germline, CDR1 is MDHEN and CDR2 SYDVKM. The CDR3 covers 15 residues. After removal of 7 bases from V and 7 bases from J, the junction contained 7 bases not matched to a gene. CDR3 protein: CASTMTSGRGNTQYF. In DNA form, the CDR3 reads TGTGCCAGCACCATGACTAGCGGGAGGGGAAATACGCAGTATTTT. Full variable domain (rest looked up from reference TRBV28 and TRBJ2-3): DVKVTQSSRYLVKRTGEKVFLECVQDMDHENMFWYRQDPGLGLRLIYFSYDVKMKEKGDIPEGYSVSREKKERFSLILESASTNQTSMYLCASTMTSGRGNTQYFGPGTRLTVL.

The V call is TRBV12-3 or TRBV12-4, the J call TRBJ2-5; a possible D gene is TRBD1 (6 bases). Trimming left V 6 bases short and J 7 bases short, with 15 bases between. This CDR3 comprises 13 residues. This CDR3 is CASRKQGRGTQYF. The CDR3 DNA sequence: TGTGCCAGCAGGAAACAGGGACGGGGGACCCAGTACTTC.

V is TRBV6-5 and J is TRBJ2-7; D gene unclear. V lost 4 bases and J lost 0, with 13 bases in between. This CDR3 has 15 amino acids. CDR1 and CDR2 from the germline V gene are MNHEY and SVGAGI. CDR3 DNA sequence: TGTGCCAGCAGTTCCTTCGCCAGGCACTCCTACGAGCAGTACTTC. Translated, it gives CASSSFARHSYEQYF.

This clone was observed a handful of times. The chain uses TRBV28 and TRBJ2-7; 8 bases match TRBD1. The CDR3 spans 15 residues. The J segment lost 1 base and the V segment lost 5 bases, leaving 7 bases of the junction unmatched. CDR1 MDHEN and CDR2 SYDVKM come from the germline V gene. CDR3 sequence: CASSLAGTGSYEQYF. CDR3 nucleotide sequence: TGTGCCAGCAGTCTCGCCGGGACAGGATCCTACGAGCAGTACTTC. Together with reference TRBV28 and TRBJ2-7, the CDR3 gives the full variable domain: DVKVTQSSRYLVKRTGEKVFLECVQDMDHENMFWYRQDPGLGLRLIYFSYDVKMKEKGDIPEGYSVSREKKERFSLILESASTNQTSMYLCASSLAGTGSYEQYFGPGTRLTVT.

This clone turned up a few times. CDR3 sequence reads: CASSLAASGSNEQFF. The CDR3 bases are TGTGCCAGCAGCTTAGCCGCTAGCGGCTCCAATGAGCAGTTCTTC. The V gene is TRBV7-9, the J gene TRBJ2-1, with 7 bases fitting TRBD2. Looked up from germline, CDR1 is SEHNR and CDR2 is FQNEAQ (reference sequence). The CDR3 has 15 amino acids. V gave up 0 bases and J gave up 6 bases; unmatched junction bases: 5.

The V and J genes are TRBV27 and TRBJ2-7; tentatively, D is TRBD1 (6 bases). This CDR3 is built from 14 residues. Germline V gene data show CDR1 as MNHEY and CDR2 as SMNVEV (reference sequence). Trimming shortened V by 6 bases and J by 0 bases, and 12 bases separated the two germline ends. The chain's CDR3 is CASSPQGGSYEQYF. CDR3 sequence (DNA): TGTGCCAGCAGCCCACAGGGCGGCTCCTACGAGCAGTACTTC.

This CDR3 is CASVGQRNQPQHF. In DNA form, the CDR3 reads TGTGCCAGCGTGGGGCAAAGAAATCAGCCCCAGCATTTT. The genes are TRBV28 and TRBJ1-5; weak D call: TRBD1 (5 bases). Germline V gene lookup returns CDR1 MDHEN and CDR2 SYDVKM. V lost 8 bases and J 4 bases, leaving 12 bases between the germline ends. CDR3 length: 13 residues.

The rearrangement joins TRBV7-2 to TRBJ1-2; 7 nucleotides line up with TRBD1. Looked up from germline, CDR1 is SGHTA and CDR2 is FQGNSA. This CDR3 has 18 residues. The trim removed 3 bases at V and 0 bases at J, leaving 13 bases unmatched. CDR3 coding DNA: TGTGCCAGCAGCTTGGACCTGACAGGGCCACCTTCTAACTATGGCTACACCTTC. Its protein is CASSLDLTGPPSNYGYTF.

The chain employs TRBV7-8 and TRBJ1-1, with 8 bases that match TRBD1. Unmatched junction bases numbered 16, after V lost 6 bases and J lost 13 bases. Germline CDR1 and CDR2: SGHVS and FQNEAQ. The CDR3 is 14 residues long. CDR3 sequence (DNA): TGTGCCAGCAGTCCCGAAGGGCAGGGGGCTTATCTTTTCTTT. Residues: CASSPEGQGAYLFF.

In regard to this clone: At one of its ends the junction is not consistent with the germline gene, which may arise from a read error. This sequence joins TRBV7-9 and TRBJ2-7; the D gene is possibly TRBD2 (6 bases). Germline V CDR1 and CDR2: SEHNR, FQNEAQ (reference sequence). The CDR3 has 12 residues. CDR3: CVSSSGDLKQYF. CDR3 nucleotide sequence: TGTGTCAGCAGCTCGGGGGACCTCAAGCAGTACTTC.

The rearrangement links TRBV2 to TRBJ2-1; TRBD2 aligns across 12 bases. The CDR3 consists of 21 residues. The V and J ends lost 3 bases and 0 bases, in that order; junction bases with no gene match: 15. Germline V gene lookup returns CDR1 SNHLY and CDR2 FYNNEI. The CDR3 is CASSDLTRLAGDLNSYNEQFF. DNA of the CDR3: TGTGCCAGCAGTGACCTTACCCGACTAGCGGGGGATCTAAACTCCTACAATGAGCAGTTCTTC.